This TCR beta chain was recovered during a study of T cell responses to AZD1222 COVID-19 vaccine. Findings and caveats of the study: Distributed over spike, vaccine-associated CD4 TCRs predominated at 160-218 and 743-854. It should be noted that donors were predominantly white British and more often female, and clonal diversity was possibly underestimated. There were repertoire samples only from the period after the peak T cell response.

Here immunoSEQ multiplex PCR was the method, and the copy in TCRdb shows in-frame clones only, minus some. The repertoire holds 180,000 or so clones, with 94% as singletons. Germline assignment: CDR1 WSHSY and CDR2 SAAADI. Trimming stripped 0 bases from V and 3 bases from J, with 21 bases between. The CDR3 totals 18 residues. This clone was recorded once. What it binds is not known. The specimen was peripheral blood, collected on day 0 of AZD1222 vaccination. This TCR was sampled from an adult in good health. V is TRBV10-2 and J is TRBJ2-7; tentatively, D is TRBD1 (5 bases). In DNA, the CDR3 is TGCGCCAGCAGTGAGTCGCTCTTAACGAGTAGGGGCATCTACGAGCAGTACTTC. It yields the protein CASSESLLTSRGIYEQYF.